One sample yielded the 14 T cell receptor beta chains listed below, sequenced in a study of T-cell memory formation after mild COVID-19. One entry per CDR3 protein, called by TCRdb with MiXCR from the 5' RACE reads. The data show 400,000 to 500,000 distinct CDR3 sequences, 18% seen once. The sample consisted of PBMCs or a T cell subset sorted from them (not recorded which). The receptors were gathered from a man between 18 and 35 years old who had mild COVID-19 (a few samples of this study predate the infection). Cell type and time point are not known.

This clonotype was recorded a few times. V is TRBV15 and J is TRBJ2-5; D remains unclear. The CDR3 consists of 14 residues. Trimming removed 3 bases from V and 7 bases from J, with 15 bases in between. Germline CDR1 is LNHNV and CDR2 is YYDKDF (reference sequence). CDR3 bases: TGTGCCACCAGCAGCAACCCCGAACTGGGGACCCAGTACTTC. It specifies CATSSNPELGTQYF.

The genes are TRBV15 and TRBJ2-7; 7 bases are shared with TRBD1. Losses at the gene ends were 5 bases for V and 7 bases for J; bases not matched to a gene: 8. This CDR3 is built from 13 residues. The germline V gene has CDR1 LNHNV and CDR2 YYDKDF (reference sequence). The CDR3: CATSGDRAREQYV. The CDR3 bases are TGTGCCACCAGCGGGGACAGAGCTAGAGAGCAGTACGTC.

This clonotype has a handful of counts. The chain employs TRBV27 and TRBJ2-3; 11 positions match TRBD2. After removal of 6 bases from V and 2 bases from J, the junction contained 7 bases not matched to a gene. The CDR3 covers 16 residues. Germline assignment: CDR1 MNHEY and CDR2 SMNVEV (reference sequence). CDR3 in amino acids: CASRSGTSGYTDTQYF. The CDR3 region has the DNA TGTGCCAGCAGATCAGGGACTAGCGGATACACAGATACGCAGTATTTT.

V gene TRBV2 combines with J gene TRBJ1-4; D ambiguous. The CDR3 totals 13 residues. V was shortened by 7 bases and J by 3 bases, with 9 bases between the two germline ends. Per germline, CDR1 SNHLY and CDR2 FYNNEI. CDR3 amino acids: CASKTDPNEKLFF. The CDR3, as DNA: TGTGCCAGCAAAACAGACCCTAATGAAAAACTGTTTTTT. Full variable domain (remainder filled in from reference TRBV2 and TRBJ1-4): EPEVTQTPSHQVTQMGQEVILRCVPISNHLYFYWYRQILGQKVEFLVSFYNNEISEKSEIFDDQFSVERPDGSNFTLKIRSTKLEDSAMYFCASKTDPNEKLFFGSGTQLSVL.

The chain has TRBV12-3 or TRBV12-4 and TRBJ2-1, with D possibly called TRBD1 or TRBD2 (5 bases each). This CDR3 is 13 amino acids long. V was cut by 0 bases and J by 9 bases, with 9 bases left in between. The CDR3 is CASSLAGVTEQFF. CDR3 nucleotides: TGTGCCAGCAGTTTAGCGGGGGTGACTGAGCAGTTCTTC.

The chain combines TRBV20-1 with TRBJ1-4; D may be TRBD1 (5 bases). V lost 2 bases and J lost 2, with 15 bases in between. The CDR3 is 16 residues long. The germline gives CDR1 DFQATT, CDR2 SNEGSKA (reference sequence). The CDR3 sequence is CSARWGTGPTNEKLFF. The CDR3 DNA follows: TGCAGTGCTAGATGGGGGACGGGGCCTACTAATGAAAAACTGTTTTTT.

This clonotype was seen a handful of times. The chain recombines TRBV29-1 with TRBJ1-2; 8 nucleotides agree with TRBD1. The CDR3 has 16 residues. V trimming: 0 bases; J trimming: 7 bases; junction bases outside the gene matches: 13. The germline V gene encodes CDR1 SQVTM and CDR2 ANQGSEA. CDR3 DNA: TGCAGCGTTGAAGATCGAAACAGGGGGGACGGTCGTGGCTACACCTTC. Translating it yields CSVEDRNRGDGRGYTF.

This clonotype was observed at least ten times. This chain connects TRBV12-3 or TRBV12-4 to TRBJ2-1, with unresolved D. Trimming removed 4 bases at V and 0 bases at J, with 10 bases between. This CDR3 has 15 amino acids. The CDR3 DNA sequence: TGTGCCAGCAGTTATTTGGCGGCCTCCTACAATGAGCAGTTCTTC. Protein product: CASSYLAASYNEQFF.

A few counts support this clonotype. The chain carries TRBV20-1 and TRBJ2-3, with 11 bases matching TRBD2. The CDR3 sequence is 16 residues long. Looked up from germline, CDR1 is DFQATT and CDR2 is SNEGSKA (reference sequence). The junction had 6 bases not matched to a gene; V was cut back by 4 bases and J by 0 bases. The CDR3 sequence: CSAIPSGGLSTDTQYF. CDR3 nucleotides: TGCAGTGCTATTCCTAGCGGGGGGCTCAGCACAGATACGCAGTATTTT.

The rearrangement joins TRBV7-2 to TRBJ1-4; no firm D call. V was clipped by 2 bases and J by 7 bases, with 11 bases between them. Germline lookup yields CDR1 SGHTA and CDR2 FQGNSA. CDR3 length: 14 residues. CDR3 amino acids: CASSLNGPGEKLFF. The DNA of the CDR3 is TGTGCCAGCAGCTTAAATGGGCCAGGTGAAAAACTGTTTTTT.

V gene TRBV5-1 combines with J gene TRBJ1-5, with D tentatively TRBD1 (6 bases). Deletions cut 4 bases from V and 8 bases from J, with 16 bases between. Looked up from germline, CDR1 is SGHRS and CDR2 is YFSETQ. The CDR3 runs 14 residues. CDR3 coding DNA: TGCGCCAGCAGCCTGACAGGAAACGCGGAGCCCCAGCATTTT. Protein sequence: CASSLTGNAEPQHF. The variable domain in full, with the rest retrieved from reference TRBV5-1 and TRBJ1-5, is KAGVTQTPRYLIKTRGQQVTLSCSPISGHRSVSWYQQTPGQGLQFLFEYFSETQRNKGNFPGRFSGRQFSNSRSEMNVSTLELGDSALYLCASSLTGNAEPQHFGDGTRLSIL.

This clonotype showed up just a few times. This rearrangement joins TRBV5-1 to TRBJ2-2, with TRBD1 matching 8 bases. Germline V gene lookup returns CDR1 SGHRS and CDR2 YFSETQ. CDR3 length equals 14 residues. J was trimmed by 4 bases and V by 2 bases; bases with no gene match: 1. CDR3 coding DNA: TGCGCCAGCAGCTTAGACAGGGGCACCGGGGAGCTGTTTTTT. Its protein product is CASSLDRGTGELFF.

The DNA for the CDR3 is TGTGCCAGCAGCTTAGCGGGGACTAGCGGATTGAAAAACATTCAGTACTTC. Encoded protein: CASSLAGTSGLKNIQYF. The chain recombines TRBV7-8 with TRBJ2-4; 11 nucleotides match TRBD2. V dropped 0 bases and J dropped 4; count of bases not matched to a gene: 5. Per the germline V gene, CDR1 is SGHVS and CDR2 is FQNEAQ. The length of the CDR3 is 17 residues.

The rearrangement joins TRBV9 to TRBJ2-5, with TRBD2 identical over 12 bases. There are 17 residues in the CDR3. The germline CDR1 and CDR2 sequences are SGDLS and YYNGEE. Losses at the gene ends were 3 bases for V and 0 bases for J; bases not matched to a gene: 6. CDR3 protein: CASSGLAGGEYQETQYF. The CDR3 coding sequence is TGTGCCAGCAGCGGGCTAGCGGGGGGGGAGTACCAAGAGACCCAGTACTTC.